This T cell receptor (beta chain) derives from a study of control samples from healthy donors and cancer patients. Trimming cost V 7 bases and J 8 bases; bases outside gene matches: 18. CDR3 size: 18 residues. Looked up from germline, CDR1 is SGHTA and CDR2 is FQGNSA. Libraries were prepared by immunoSEQ multiplex PCR; TCRdb keeps only in-frame clonotypes and omits some of them. The sample has about 410,000 clones; approximately 92% are singletons. The chain is built from TRBV7-2 and TRBJ1-6; 9 nucleotides match TRBD1. Material: PBMCs. The source is a middle-aged man with head and neck cancer. CDR3 residues: CASTKIRGWGQGDSPLHF. The CDR3 DNA is TGTGCCAGCACTAAAATAAGAGGGTGGGGACAGGGTGATTCACCCCTCCACTTT.